Presented here are 26 T cell receptor beta chains from one specimen sequenced in a study of T cells in Graves' hyperthyroidism and ophthalmopathy. Amplification yielded TCR beta CDR3 regions, with RNA transcripts as the source. The HTBI primer set was used in a first-round RT-PCR of the TCR CDR3. TCRdb processed the multiplex PCR reads anew with MiXCR; each CDR3 protein has one entry. The table lists 600,000 or so distinct CDR3 sequences, about 45% of them singletons. The sequenced material came from peripheral blood or thyroid tissue (not recorded which). Receptors originate from a woman under 30 with Graves' hyperthyroidism.

Ten or more counts support this clonotype. This chain links TRBV25-1 with TRBJ2-5; the D gene is possibly TRBD1 (5 bases). Trimming removed 6 bases from V and 3 bases from J, with 11 bases in between. Germline-derived CDR1 and CDR2 are MGHDK and SYGVNS. This CDR3 has 13 residues. The CDR3 sequence: CASREQAEETQYF. The CDR3 bases are TGTGCCAGCAGGGAACAGGCGGAAGAGACCCAGTACTTC.

This clonotype occurred once. The chain carries TRBV20-1 and TRBJ2-7; TRBD2 might be the D (5 bases). The V end was cut by 4 bases, the J end by 9 bases, with 19 bases between. The CDR3 has 13 residues. Per germline, CDR1 DFQATT and CDR2 SNEGSKA (reference sequence). The CDR3 sequence: CSAKGEGPDGQYF. For the CDR3, the DNA is TGCAGTGCTAAAGGAGAGGGCCCCGACGGGCAGTACTTC.

This sequence joins TRBV7-9 and TRBJ1-1; possible D gene TRBD1, 6 bases. The V end was cut by 7 bases, the J end by 1 base, with 13 bases between. Germline V lookup: CDR1 SEHNR, CDR2 FQNEAQ (reference sequence). The CDR3 covers 14 residues. This CDR3 is CASILGQRNTEAFF. CDR3 DNA: TGTGCCAGCATACTCGGACAGAGGAACACTGAAGCTTTCTTT.

V is TRBV5-1 and J is TRBJ1-1; unclear D gene. Trimming removed 5 bases from V and 2 bases from J, with 19 bases in between. This CDR3 has 16 residues. Germline loops: CDR1 SGHRS, CDR2 YFSETQ. The CDR3 DNA follows: TGCGCCAGCAGTTTCGTCGGGCCGAAATATAACACTGAAGCTTTCTTT. Translation gives CASSFVGPKYNTEAFF. The full variable domain, rest sourced from reference TRBV5-1 and TRBJ1-1, is KAGVTQTPRYLIKTRGQQVTLSCSPISGHRSVSWYQQTPGQGLQFLFEYFSETQRNKGNFPGRFSGRQFSNSRSEMNVSTLELGDSALYLCASSFVGPKYNTEAFFGQGTRLTVV.

This clonotype has a handful of counts. This chain connects TRBV2 to TRBJ2-2; 8 bases line up with TRBD1. Germline CDR1 is SNHLY and CDR2 is FYNNEI. Trimming took 5 bases from V and 6 from J; bases not matched to a gene: 14. The CDR3 runs to 17 residues. CDR3 in DNA: TGTGCCAGCAGTCCCGGACAGGGACCCGTGACGGCCGGGGAGCTGTTTTTT. Protein sequence: CASSPGQGPVTAGELFF. The entire variable domain, with the rest obtained from reference TRBV2 and TRBJ2-2, is as follows: EPEVTQTPSHQVTQMGQEVILRCVPISNHLYFYWYRQILGQKVEFLVSFYNNEISEKSEIFDDQFSVERPDGSNFTLKIRSTKLEDSAMYFCASSPGQGPVTAGELFFGEGSRLTVL.

This clonotype is a singleton in its sample. The chain uses TRBV15 and TRBJ1-2; D remains ambiguous. The V and J ends lost 3 bases and 1 base respectively, with 18 bases between them. Germline-derived CDR1 and CDR2 are LNHNV and YYDKDF (reference sequence). The CDR3 covers 17 residues. Here the CDR3 DNA reads TGTGCCACCAGCAGCTTAGGCGTCTTGGGCGGTAACTATGGCTACACCTTC. As protein: CATSSLGVLGGNYGYTF.

This clonotype showed up many times. CDR3 loop: CATSDPQGDYGYTF. The CDR3 DNA is TGTGCCACCAGTGACCCACAGGGAGACTATGGCTACACCTTC. This chain links TRBV24-1 with TRBJ1-2; possibly TRBD1 for D (6 bases). The germline CDR1 and CDR2 sequences are KGHDR and SFDVKD. V lost 4 bases to trimming and J lost 3 bases, with 11 bases between them. The CDR3 is made up of 14 amino acids.

This clonotype was counted many times. The chain has TRBV15 and TRBJ1-2; no reliable D call. CDR1 is LNHNV, CDR2 YYDKDF, per germline (reference sequence). This CDR3 contains 15 residues. Trimming left V 4 bases short and J 4 bases short, with 16 bases between. In DNA, the CDR3 is TGTGCCACCAGCACCCAAAGTGTACCGGGCTATGGCTACACCTTC. Translating gives CATSTQSVPGYGYTF.

This clonotype was observed once. The gene calls are TRBV2 and TRBJ1-2; D gene ambiguous. The germline V gene encodes CDR1 SNHLY and CDR2 FYNNEI. The germline V and J ends were trimmed by 4 bases and 8 bases, with 29 bases remaining between them. The CDR3 extends over 18 amino acids. As DNA, the CDR3 is TGTGCCAGCAGTGGGGCCGGAGGCTCTGAAGCTTTTCAGGACGGCTACACCTTC. Protein: CASSGAGGSEAFQDGYTF.

A word on this clonotype: Just one base apart from a much larger clone, this may be a read error. This sequence joins TRBV6-5 and TRBJ2-5; no reliable D call. The CDR3 consists of 13 residues. The V and J ends lost 0 bases and 1 base respectively, with 3 bases between them. Germline CDR1 and CDR2: MNHEY and SVGAGI. The CDR3, as DNA: TGTGCCAGCAGTTACTCGTTCCAAGAGACCCAGTACTTC. The encoded protein is CASSYSFQETQYF.

Note on this clonotype: An end of the junction differs from the germline gene, which may be a read error. The rearrangement joins TRBV2 to TRBJ1-5; no clear D gene. The CDR3 has 15 amino acids. CDR1 and CDR2 (germline): SNHLY, FYNNEI. CDR3 in DNA: TGTACCAGCAGTGAATGGAGTGAGGCGTATCAGCCCCAGCATTTT. The encoded protein is CTSSEWSEAYQPQHF.

This clonotype was detected a few times. The CDR3 region is CSARGGYQETQYF. CDR3 sequence (DNA): TGCAGTGCTAGAGGAGGGTACCAAGAGACCCAGTACTTC. The rearrangement joins TRBV20-1 to TRBJ2-5, with D maybe TRBD2 (5 bases). The CDR3 totals 13 residues. Germline CDR1 DFQATT, CDR2 SNEGSKA (reference sequence). Trimming removed 1 base from V and 0 bases from J, with 6 bases in between.

This clonotype was found a few times. The chain links TRBV9 to TRBJ1-3; D ambiguous. This CDR3 region has 16 residues. The germline CDR1 and CDR2 sequences are SGDLS and YYNGEE. V lost 0 bases and J lost 0, with 10 bases in between. CDR3 protein: CASSVGDARSGNTIYF. The CDR3 DNA is TGTGCCAGCAGCGTAGGGGATGCGCGCTCTGGAAACACCATATATTTT. Full variable domain (missing parts from reference TRBV9 and TRBJ1-3): DSGVTQTPKHLITATGQRVTLRCSPRSGDLSVYWYQQSLDQGLQFLIQYYNGEERAKGNILERFSAQQFPDLHSELNLSSLELGDSALYFCASSVGDARSGNTIYFGEGSWLTVV.

The sample holds many counts of this clonotype. The chain recombines TRBV2 with TRBJ1-4; D ambiguous. With 6 bases removed from V and 0 bases from J, the gap between germline ends came to 8 bases. The CDR3 contains 14 residues. CDR1 and CDR2 (germline): SNHLY, FYNNEI. The CDR3 loop reads CASSAISTNEKLFF. In DNA form, the CDR3 reads TGTGCCAGCAGCGCCATTTCAACTAATGAAAAACTGTTTTTT.

This clonotype was seen many times. V is TRBV6-6 and J is TRBJ1-1; tentatively, D is TRBD1 (5 bases). This CDR3 comprises 15 residues. The germline V gene has CDR1 MNHNY and CDR2 SVGAGI (reference sequence). The ends were cut back, 5 bases at V and 1 base at J, with 14 bases in the middle. CDR3 sequence (DNA): TGTGCCAGCAGTCCCCATTGGGGGTCGAACACTGAAGCTTTCTTT. Translated, it gives CASSPHWGSNTEAFF.

This clonotype was observed many times. The rearrangement uses TRBV24-1 and TRBJ1-5, with D maybe TRBD1 (5 bases). The CDR3 is 15 amino acids. V was trimmed by 7 bases and J by 1 base, leaving 13 bases between them. CDR1 and CDR2 (germline): KGHDR, SFDVKD. In DNA form, the CDR3 reads TGTGCCACCAGCCCGGGACTCAGGAGCAATCAGCCCCAGCATTTT. Translating it yields CATSPGLRSNQPQHF.

This clonotype turned up a few times. This chain links TRBV7-7 with TRBJ1-2, with 10 bases aligning to TRBD1. V shed 2 bases, J shed 6 bases, and the junction held 3 bases outside the gene matches. CDR1 and CDR2 (germline): SSHAT, FNYEAQ (reference sequence). The CDR3 is made up of 14 amino acids. The DNA for the CDR3 is TGTGCCAGCAGCTTAACTGGGACAGGGGATGGCTACACCTTC. Amino acids: CASSLTGTGDGYTF.

The chain carries TRBV11-2 and TRBJ1-2, with D uncertain. Germline lookup yields CDR1 SGHAT and CDR2 FQNNGV. V shed 4 bases and J shed 8 bases, with 8 bases lying between them. The CDR3 is 11 residues long. In DNA form, the CDR3 reads TGTGCCAGCAGCTCCGGAGAAGGCTACACCTTC. Translation gives CASSSGEGYTF.

The gene calls are TRBV15 and TRBJ1-2; D possibly corresponds to TRBD1 (5 bases). Trimming removed 3 bases from V and 7 bases from J, with 12 bases in between. This CDR3 contains 13 residues. Germline CDR1 reads LNHNV; CDR2 reads YYDKDF (reference sequence). This chain's CDR3 is CATSRSYRLGYTF. The CDR3 nucleotides read TGTGCCACCAGCAGGTCATACAGGCTTGGCTACACCTTC.

The chain has TRBV29-1 and TRBJ1-2; D is unclear. The CDR3 is 13 residues long. Germline CDR1 reads SQVTM; CDR2 reads ANQGSEA. With 6 bases removed from V and 0 bases from J, the gap between germline ends came to 11 bases. The CDR3 nucleotides read TGCAGCGTCGGACTCGGAGCTAACTATGGCTACACCTTC. Its translation is CSVGLGANYGYTF.

This clonotype was observed many times. Written as DNA, the CDR3 is TGTGCCACCAGCAGAGGGTCGCCCGGGGGCAATCAGCCCCAGCATTTT. Translating it yields CATSRGSPGGNQPQHF. The chain combines TRBV15 with TRBJ1-5, with D hard to call. Trimming removed 1 base from V and 2 bases from J, with 12 bases in between. In germline, CDR1 is LNHNV, CDR2 YYDKDF (reference sequence). This CDR3 region has 16 residues. The full variable domain, with the rest looked up from reference TRBV15 and TRBJ1-5, is DAMVIQNPRYQVTQFGKPVTLSCSQTLNHNVMYWYQQKSSQAPKLLFHYYDKDFNNEADTPDNFQSRRPNTSFCFLDIRSPGLGDTAMYLCATSRGSPGGNQPQHFGDGTRLSIL.

The rearrangement links TRBV9 to TRBJ2-5; TRBD2 matches at 11 bases. The CDR3 length is 15 residues. The V and J ends lost 0 bases and 6 bases, in that order; junction bases with no gene match: 4. Germline CDR1 SGDLS, CDR2 YYNGEE. The CDR3 here is CASSVGLAGGQTQYF. CDR3 DNA sequence: TGTGCCAGCAGCGTAGGGTTAGCGGGAGGGCAGACCCAGTACTTC.

The chain links TRBV7-2 to TRBJ1-2; a possible D gene is TRBD1 (6 bases). This CDR3 is built from 16 residues. The V gene's germline CDR1 is SGHTA and CDR2 FQGNSA. V dropped 3 bases and J dropped 4 bases, with 18 bases sitting between them. CDR3 coding DNA: TGTGCCAGCAGCTTGGGAGCAGGGGCCTCCGGCTATGGCTACACCTTC. Its protein is CASSLGAGASGYGYTF.

The rearrangement links TRBV7-2 to TRBJ1-3; TRBD1 matches 9 bases. CDR1 is SGHTA, CDR2 FQGNSA, per germline. With 6 bases clipped from V and 5 bases from J, the junction kept 8 bases outside the gene matches. CDR3 length: 15 residues. This CDR3 reads CASRNRDRARNTIYF. CDR3 sequence (DNA): TGTGCCAGCAGAAACCGGGACAGGGCTCGAAACACCATATATTTT.

The chain is built from TRBV5-1 and TRBJ1-1; D gene ambiguous. The length of the CDR3 is 14 residues. Germline V CDR1 and CDR2: SGHRS, YFSETQ. The V gene lost 0 bases and the J gene lost 3 bases, with 9 bases spanning the gap. DNA of the CDR3: TGCGCCAGCAGCTTGGAAGGGTGGGACACTGAAGCTTTCTTT. Its protein product is CASSLEGWDTEAFF.

This chain uses TRBV25-1 with TRBJ1-2, with 8 positions matching TRBD1. Per the germline V gene, CDR1 is MGHDK and CDR2 is SYGVNS. This CDR3 is built from 15 residues. J lost 4 bases, V lost 3 bases, and 7 bases had no gene match. The CDR3 DNA sequence: TGTGCCAGCAGTGACCCCCGGACAGGGTCCTATGGCTACACCTTC. This gives the protein CASSDPRTGSYGYTF.